This T cell receptor beta chain was captured by sequencing in a study of patients and donors after allogeneic stem cell transplantation. TCRdb used MiXCR to reprocess the RT-PCR reads, holding one entry per CDR3 protein. The table shows approximately 220,000 distinct CDR3 sequences, with 38% occurring only once. Germline CDR1 is SQVTM and CDR2 is ANQGSEA. The CDR3 extends over 13 amino acids. V was shortened by 1 base and J by 6 bases, with 9 bases between the two germline ends. Sequenced: blood, either unsorted or a sorted T cell fraction (not recorded which). The rearrangement links TRBV29-1 to TRBJ1-4; maybe TRBD1 (5 bases). The receptor's source is a human donor who was either an allogeneic HSCT recipient or a stem cell or donor lymphocyte infusion donor (not recorded which). It is not recorded whose cells these are; they may come from a transplant donor. The CDR3 loop is CSVEVGGYEKLFF. In nucleotides, the CDR3 is TGCAGCGTTGAAGTCGGGGGATATGAAAAACTGTTTTTT.